The clone carrying this T cell receptor (beta chain) was detected a few times. TCRdb reanalysed the 5' RACE reads using MiXCR and keeps one entry per CDR3 protein. Found here are fewer than 35,000 distinct CDR3 sequences, roughly 4.4% of them singletons; the top ten hold 23%. The entry originates in a study of neurological immune-mediated disorders. V lost 0 bases to trimming and J lost 3 bases, with 12 bases between them. CDR1 and CDR2 from the germline V gene are SGHRS and YFSETQ. The CDR3 contains 15 residues. The TCR comes from a young man in good health. The chain joins TRBV5-1 to TRBJ1-2; D remains unclear. Sequenced sample: PBMCs. Here the CDR3 reads CASSLVLGLDYGYTF. The CDR3 region has the DNA TGCGCCAGCAGCTTGGTGTTAGGGTTGGACTATGGCTACACCTTC.